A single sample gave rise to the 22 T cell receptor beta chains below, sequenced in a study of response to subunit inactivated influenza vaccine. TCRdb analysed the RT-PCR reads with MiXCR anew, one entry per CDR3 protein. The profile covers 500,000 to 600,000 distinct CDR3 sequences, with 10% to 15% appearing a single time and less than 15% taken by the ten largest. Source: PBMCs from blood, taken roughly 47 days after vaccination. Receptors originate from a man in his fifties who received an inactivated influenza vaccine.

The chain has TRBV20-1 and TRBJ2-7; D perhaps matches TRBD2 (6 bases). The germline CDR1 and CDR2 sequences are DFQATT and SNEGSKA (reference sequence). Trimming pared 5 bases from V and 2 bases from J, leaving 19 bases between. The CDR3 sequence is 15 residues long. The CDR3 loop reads CSASNRLESPYEQYF. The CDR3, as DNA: TGCAGTGCTTCTAACCGACTAGAGTCGCCCTACGAGCAGTACTTC.

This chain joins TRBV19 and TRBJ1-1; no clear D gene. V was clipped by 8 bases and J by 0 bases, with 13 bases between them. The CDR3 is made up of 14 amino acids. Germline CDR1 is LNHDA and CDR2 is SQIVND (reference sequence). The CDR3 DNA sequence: TGTGCCAGTTCACGATTGGGAATGAACACTGAAGCTTTCTTT. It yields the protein CASSRLGMNTEAFF.

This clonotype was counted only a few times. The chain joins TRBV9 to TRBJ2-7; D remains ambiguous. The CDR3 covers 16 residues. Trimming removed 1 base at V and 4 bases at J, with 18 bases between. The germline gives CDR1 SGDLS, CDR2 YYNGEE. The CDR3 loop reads CASSVSASLTQYEQYF. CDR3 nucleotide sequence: TGTGCCAGCAGCGTATCCGCGAGCTTGACCCAATACGAGCAGTACTTC.

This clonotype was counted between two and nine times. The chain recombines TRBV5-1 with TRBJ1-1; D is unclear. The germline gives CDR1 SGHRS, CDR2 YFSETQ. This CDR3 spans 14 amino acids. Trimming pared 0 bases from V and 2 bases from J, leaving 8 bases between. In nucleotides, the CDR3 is TGCGCCAGCAGCTTGGACCAGCCAAACACTGAAGCTTTCTTT. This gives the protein CASSLDQPNTEAFF. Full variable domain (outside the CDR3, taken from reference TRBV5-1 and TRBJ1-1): KAGVTQTPRYLIKTRGQQVTLSCSPISGHRSVSWYQQTPGQGLQFLFEYFSETQRNKGNFPGRFSGRQFSNSRSEMNVSTLELGDSALYLCASSLDQPNTEAFFGQGTRLTVV.

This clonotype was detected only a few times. The CDR3 loop reads CASSVGDLTGELFF. The CDR3 coding sequence is TGTGCCAGCAGTGTGGGGGACCTCACCGGGGAGCTGTTTTTT. This chain uses TRBV28 with TRBJ2-2, with D possibly called TRBD1 or TRBD2 (5 bases each). Germline assignment: CDR1 MDHEN and CDR2 SYDVKM. This CDR3 spans 14 amino acids. V was shortened by 5 bases and J by 4 bases, with 11 bases between the two germline ends.

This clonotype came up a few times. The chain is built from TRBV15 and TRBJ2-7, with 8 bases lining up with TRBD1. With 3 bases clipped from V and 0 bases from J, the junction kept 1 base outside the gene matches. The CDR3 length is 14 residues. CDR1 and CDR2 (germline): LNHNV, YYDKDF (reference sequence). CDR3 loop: CATSRTGDSYEQYF. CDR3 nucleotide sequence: TGTGCCACCAGCAGGACAGGGGACTCCTACGAGCAGTACTTC.

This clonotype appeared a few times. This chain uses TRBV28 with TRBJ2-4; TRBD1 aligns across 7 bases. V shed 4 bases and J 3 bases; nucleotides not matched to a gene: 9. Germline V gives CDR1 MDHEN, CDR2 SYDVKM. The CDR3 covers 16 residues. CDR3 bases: TGTGCCAGCAGTTCCAGGGGGACACTGTACAAAAACATTCAGTACTTC. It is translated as CASSSRGTLYKNIQYF.

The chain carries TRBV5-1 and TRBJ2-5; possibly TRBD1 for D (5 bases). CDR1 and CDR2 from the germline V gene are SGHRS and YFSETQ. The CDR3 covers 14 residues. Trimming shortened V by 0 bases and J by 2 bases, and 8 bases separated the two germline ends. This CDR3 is CASSLETVQETQYF. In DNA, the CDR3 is TGCGCCAGCAGCTTGGAGACAGTTCAAGAGACCCAGTACTTC.

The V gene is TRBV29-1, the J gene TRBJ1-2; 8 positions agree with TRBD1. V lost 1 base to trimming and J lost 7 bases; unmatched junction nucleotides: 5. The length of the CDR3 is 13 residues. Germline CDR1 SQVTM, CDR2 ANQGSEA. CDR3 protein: CSVEGTGQGGYTF. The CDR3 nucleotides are TGCAGCGTTGAAGGGACAGGGCAAGGTGGCTACACCTTC.

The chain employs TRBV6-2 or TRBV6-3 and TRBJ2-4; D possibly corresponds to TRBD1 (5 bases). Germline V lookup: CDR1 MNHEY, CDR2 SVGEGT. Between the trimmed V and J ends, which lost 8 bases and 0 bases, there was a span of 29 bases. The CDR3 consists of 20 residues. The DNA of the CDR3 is TGTGCCAGCCTTCCCGGTACTGGGGCTCCTCAGGGCTTAGCCAAAAACATTCAGTACTTC. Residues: CASLPGTGAPQGLAKNIQYF.

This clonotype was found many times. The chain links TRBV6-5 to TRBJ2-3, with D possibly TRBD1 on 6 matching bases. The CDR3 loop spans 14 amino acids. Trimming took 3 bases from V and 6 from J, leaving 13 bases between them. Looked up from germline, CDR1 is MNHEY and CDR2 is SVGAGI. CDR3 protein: CASSYRARGDTQYF. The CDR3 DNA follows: TGTGCCAGCAGTTATCGAGCGAGGGGGGATACGCAGTATTTT.

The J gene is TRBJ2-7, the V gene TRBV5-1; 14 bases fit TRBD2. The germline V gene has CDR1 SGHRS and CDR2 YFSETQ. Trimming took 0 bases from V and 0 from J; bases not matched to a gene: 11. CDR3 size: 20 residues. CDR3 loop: CASSLANRTSGRKSSYEQYF. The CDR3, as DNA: TGCGCCAGCAGCTTGGCAAACAGGACTAGCGGGAGGAAGAGCTCCTACGAGCAGTACTTC.

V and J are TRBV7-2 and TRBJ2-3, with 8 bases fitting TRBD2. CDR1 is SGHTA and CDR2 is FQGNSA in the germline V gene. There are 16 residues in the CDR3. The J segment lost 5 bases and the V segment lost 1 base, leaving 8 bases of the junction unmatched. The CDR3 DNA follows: TGTGCCAGCAGCTTAGTTGGTGGCGGGGGGATAGATACGCAGTATTTT. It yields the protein CASSLVGGGGIDTQYF.

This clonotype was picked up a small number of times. This CDR3 is CASSSPTSVSYNEQFF. CDR3 in DNA: TGTGCCAGCAGCTCTCCCACTAGCGTGTCCTACAATGAGCAGTTCTTC. The chain carries TRBV11-2 and TRBJ2-1, with 7 bases fitting TRBD2. The CDR3 runs 16 residues. With V trimmed by 4 bases and J by 1 base, 7 bases remained unmatched. The germline CDR1 and CDR2 sequences are SGHAT and FQNNGV.

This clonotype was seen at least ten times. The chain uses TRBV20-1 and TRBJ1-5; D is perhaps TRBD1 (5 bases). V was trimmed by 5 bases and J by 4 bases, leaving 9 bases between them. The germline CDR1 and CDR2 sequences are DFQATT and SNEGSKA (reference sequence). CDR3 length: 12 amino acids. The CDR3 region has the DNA TGCAGTGCTGCTAAGGGGAATCAGCCCCAGCATTTT. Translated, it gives CSAAKGNQPQHF.

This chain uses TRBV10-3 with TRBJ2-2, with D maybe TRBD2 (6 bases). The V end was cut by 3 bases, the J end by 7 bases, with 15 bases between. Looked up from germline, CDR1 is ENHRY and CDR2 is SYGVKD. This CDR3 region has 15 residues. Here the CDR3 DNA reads TGTGCCATCAGTGAAGGTCGGGGGATAAGCGGGGAGCTGTTTTTT. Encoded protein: CAISEGRGISGELFF.

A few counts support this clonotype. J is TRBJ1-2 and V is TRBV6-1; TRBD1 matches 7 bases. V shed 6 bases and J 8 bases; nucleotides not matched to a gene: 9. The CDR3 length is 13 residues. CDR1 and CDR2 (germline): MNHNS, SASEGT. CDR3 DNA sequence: TGTGCCAGCAGACGACAGGGTGGGGAGGGCTACACCTTC. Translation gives CASRRQGGEGYTF.

CDR3 sequence: CSARPRVSEYEQYF. CDR3 nucleotides: TGCAGTGCTAGACCCCGGGTATCGGAATACGAGCAGTACTTC. The chain employs TRBV20-1 and TRBJ2-7; D uncertain. The CDR3 runs to 14 residues. The germline CDR1 and CDR2 sequences are DFQATT and SNEGSKA (reference sequence). The V end lost 2 bases, the J end lost 4 bases, and 15 bases lay between the germline ends.

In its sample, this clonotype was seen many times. CDR3 sequence (DNA): TGCAGCGTTATTTGGAGGGGGGGCAATGAGCAGTTCTTC. The encoded protein is CSVIWRGGNEQFF. The rearrangement joins TRBV29-1 to TRBJ2-1; D may be TRBD2 (7 bases). V gave up 5 bases and J gave up 6 bases, with 14 bases separating them. Germline loops: CDR1 SQVTM, CDR2 ANQGSEA. The CDR3 runs to 13 residues.

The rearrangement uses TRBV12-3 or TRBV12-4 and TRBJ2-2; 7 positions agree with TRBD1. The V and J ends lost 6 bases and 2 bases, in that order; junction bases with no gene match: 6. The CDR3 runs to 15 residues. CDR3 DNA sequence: TGTGCCAGCAGGTCAGGGGGATCAAACACCGGGGAGCTGTTTTTT. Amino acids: CASRSGGSNTGELFF.

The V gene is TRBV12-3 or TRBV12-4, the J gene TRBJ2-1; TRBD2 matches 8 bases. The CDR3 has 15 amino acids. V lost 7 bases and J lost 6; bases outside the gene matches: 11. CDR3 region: CASIFPAGGRNEQFF. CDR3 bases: TGTGCCAGCATCTTTCCCGCGGGGGGCCGCAATGAGCAGTTCTTC.

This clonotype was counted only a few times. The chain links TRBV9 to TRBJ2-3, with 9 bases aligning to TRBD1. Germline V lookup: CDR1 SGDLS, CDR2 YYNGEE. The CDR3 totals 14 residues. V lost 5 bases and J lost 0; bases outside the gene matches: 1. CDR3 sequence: CASRGTGSTDTQYF. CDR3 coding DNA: TGTGCCAGCAGAGGGACAGGGAGCACAGATACGCAGTATTTT. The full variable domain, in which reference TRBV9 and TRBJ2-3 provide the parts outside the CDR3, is DSGVTQTPKHLITATGQRVTLRCSPRSGDLSVYWYQQSLDQGLQFLIQYYNGEERAKGNILERFSAQQFPDLHSELNLSSLELGDSALYFCASRGTGSTDTQYFGPGTRLTVL.